The 9 T cell receptor beta chains given below trace back to one sample, sequenced in a study of cytomegalovirus exposure and HLA in healthy donors. 60 Vbeta and 13 Jbeta primers were used in PCR. Sequencing used immunoSEQ multiplex PCR; TCRdb keeps in-frame clones, though not all of them. This table has 110,000 or so clones, approximately 74% appearing once. Sequenced input: PBMCs. The source is a woman aged 45-65 years in good health and CMV-seropositive.

The V gene is TRBV28, the J gene TRBJ2-1; 8 bases are shared with TRBD2. Germline V CDR1 and CDR2: MDHEN, SYDVKM. The J segment lost 7 bases and the V segment lost 5 bases, leaving 7 bases of the junction unmatched. The CDR3 spans 14 residues. The DNA for the CDR3 is TGTGCCAGCAGTGGAGCGGGAGTTGAGAATGAGCAGTTCTTC. Translating it yields CASSGAGVENEQFF.

The rearrangement links TRBV19 to TRBJ2-5, with TRBD1 identical over 7 bases. The J segment lost 1 base and the V segment lost 4 bases, leaving 12 bases of the junction unmatched. The CDR3 extends over 17 amino acids. The germline V gene has CDR1 LNHDA and CDR2 SQIVND (reference sequence). CDR3 region: CASSTGYGTVAQETQYF. The CDR3 nucleotides read TGTGCCAGTAGTACAGGATACGGGACAGTAGCCCAAGAGACCCAGTACTTC.

V gene TRBV28 combines with J gene TRBJ1-1, with 9 positions matching TRBD1. With V trimmed by 7 bases and J by 7 bases, 7 bases remained unmatched. CDR3 size: 13 residues. Per the germline V gene, CDR1 is MDHEN and CDR2 is SYDVKM. CDR3 bases: TGTGCCAGCAAGCCGGGACAGGGCCGTGAAGCTTTCTTT. As protein: CASKPGQGREAFF.

The chain joins TRBV29-1 to TRBJ2-7, with TRBD2 matching over 12 bases. The trim removed 3 bases at V and 2 bases at J, leaving 5 bases unmatched. The CDR3 contains 15 residues. CDR1 SQVTM and CDR2 ANQGSEA come from the germline V gene. The CDR3 coding sequence is TGCAGCGTTGAGTCAAGACTAGCGGGAGCCTACGAGCAGTACTTC. Its protein product is CSVESRLAGAYEQYF.

The V and J genes are TRBV7-3 and TRBJ2-2; TRBD1 agrees at 7 bases. Germline V gene lookup returns CDR1 SGHTA and CDR2 FQGTGA. The V segment lost 5 bases and the J segment 5 bases; nucleotides outside the gene matches: 5. The CDR3 totals 14 residues. Written as DNA, the CDR3 is TGTGCCAGCAGCCGGGACAGATGGACCGGGGAGCTGTTTTTT. Translating gives CASSRDRWTGELFF.

This clone appeared once. The gene calls are TRBV6-1 and TRBJ1-2; TRBD1 matches at 12 bases. J gave up 7 bases and V 2 bases, and 5 bases lay outside the gene matches. This CDR3 is built from 15 residues. CDR1 and CDR2 from the germline V gene are MNHNS and SASEGT. The CDR3 reads CASSEPGQGALGYTF. In DNA, the CDR3 is TGTGCCAGCAGTGAACCGGGACAGGGGGCGCTTGGCTACACCTTC.

Only one count was recorded for this clone. This chain links TRBV7-2 with TRBJ2-2, with D maybe TRBD2 (5 bases). Trimming pared 5 bases from V and 5 bases from J, leaving 9 bases between. Per the germline V gene, CDR1 is SGHTA and CDR2 is FQGNSA. This CDR3 is 13 amino acids long. CDR3 region: CASSPTSTGELFF. The CDR3 nucleotides are TGTGCCAGCAGCCCCACTAGTACCGGGGAGCTGTTTTTT.

The chain is built from TRBV9 and TRBJ1-6; 9 bases fit TRBD1. Germline-derived CDR1 and CDR2 are SGDLS and YYNGEE. Trimming cost V 4 bases and J 2 bases; bases outside gene matches: 4. The CDR3 spans 16 residues. The CDR3 loop is CASSPGTGPYNSPLHF. The DNA of the CDR3 is TGTGCCAGCAGCCCTGGGACAGGGCCCTATAATTCACCCCTCCACTTT.

The CDR3 protein is CASSMSNGYTEAFF. The CDR3 bases are TGTGCCAGTAGTATGTCGAACGGTTACACTGAAGCTTTCTTT. The rearrangement links TRBV19 to TRBJ1-1; no firm D call. Germline loops: CDR1 LNHDA, CDR2 SQIVND (reference sequence). Trimming cost V 3 bases and J 3 bases, with 11 bases left between them. The CDR3 consists of 14 residues.